The clone carrying this T cell receptor (beta chain) was observed once. This table comes from immunoSEQ multiplex PCR, and its TCRdb copy is limited to in-frame clones, with some not included. The data contain fewer than 130,000 clones, over 65% of them seen just once; the ten biggest clones take up 3% to 4%. The data are from a study of blood T cell repertoires in COVID-19. Overall study: The United States, Italy and Spain supplied acute and convalescent COVID-19 samples.

The germline V gene encodes CDR1 SGHRS and CDR2 YFSETQ. The CDR3 runs 13 residues. Trimming left V 0 bases short and J 5 bases short, with 6 bases between. The gene calls are TRBV5-1 and TRBJ1-5, with a possible D match to TRBD1 (6 bases). The specimen was peripheral blood. The clonotype originates from a woman of 80 years or more with acute or convalescent COVID-19. For the CDR3, the DNA is TGCGCCAGCAGCTTGGACAGGGATCAGCCCCAGCATTTT. It translates to CASSLDRDQPQHF.